Below, 26 T cell receptor beta chains from the same sample are listed, as sequenced in a study of cytomegalovirus exposure and HLA in healthy donors. The PCR was carried out with 60 Vbeta primers and 13 Jbeta primers. Profiling relied on immunoSEQ multiplex PCR, and the TCRdb table lists in-frame clones only, not all of them. This sample yields 150,000 to 200,000 clones, of which roughly 85% are seen a single time; about an eighth belongs to the top ten. The material sequenced was PBMCs. These receptors were collected from a man between 45 and 60 years old in good health and CMV-seropositive.

V is TRBV4-1 and J is TRBJ1-2, with D perhaps TRBD1 (6 bases). CDR3 length: 17 amino acids. Deletions cut 1 base from V and 4 bases from J, with 19 bases between. Germline V lookup: CDR1 MGHRA, CDR2 YSYEKL. CDR3 region: CASSQALLTGSLYGYTF. The CDR3 DNA sequence: TGCGCCAGCAGCCAAGCTCTCCTGACAGGATCCCTCTATGGCTACACCTTC.

The gene calls are TRBV5-6 and TRBJ2-2, with 9 bases aligning to TRBD2. There are 16 residues in the CDR3. The germline CDR1 and CDR2 sequences are SGHDT and YYEEEE. Trimming removed 4 bases from V and 6 bases from J; junction bases left unmatched: 10. The CDR3, as DNA: TGTGCCAGCAGCCGGGATACAGGACTAGCGTCCGGGGAGCTGTTTTTT. Amino acids: CASSRDTGLASGELFF.

The gene calls are TRBV28 and TRBJ2-7, with D possibly matching TRBD1 (6 bases). The V end was cut by 5 bases, the J end by 1 base, with 12 bases between. The CDR3 is 14 residues long. Germline V lookup: CDR1 MDHEN, CDR2 SYDVKM. CDR3 amino acids: CASSPDSLSYEQYF. CDR3 nucleotide sequence: TGTGCCAGCAGTCCGGACAGTTTGTCCTACGAGCAGTACTTC.

The rearrangement joins TRBV15 to TRBJ2-7; 9 bases fit TRBD1. Germline values: CDR1 LNHNV, CDR2 YYDKDF (reference sequence). Losses at the gene ends were 0 bases for V and 5 bases for J; bases not matched to a gene: 11. The CDR3 runs 17 residues. In nucleotides, the CDR3 is TGTGCCACCAGCAGAGAATCGTCCGGGACAGGGCTCGACGAGCAGTACTTC. This codes for CATSRESSGTGLDEQYF.

The chain links TRBV29-1 to TRBJ1-3; possible D gene TRBD1, 6 bases. Trimming stripped 5 bases from V and 2 bases from J, with 7 bases between. This CDR3 spans 12 amino acids. From germline, CDR1 is SQVTM and CDR2 ANQGSEA. The CDR3 loop is CSVWGPGNTIYF. DNA for the CDR3: TGCAGCGTTTGGGGGCCTGGAAACACCATATATTTT.

V is TRBV11-2 and J is TRBJ2-1; 7 bases are a match to TRBD2. After removal of 5 bases from V and 11 bases from J, the junction contained 9 bases not matched to a gene. Germline assignment: CDR1 SGHAT and CDR2 FQNNGV. The CDR3 sequence is 13 residues long. As DNA, the CDR3 is TGTGCCAGCAGCCCCCAGGGCGGGACTAAGCAGTTCTTC. This sequence encodes CASSPQGGTKQFF.

The rearrangement joins TRBV19 to TRBJ1-5, with 8 bases identical to TRBD1. The V gene end was trimmed by 6 bases and the J gene end by 5 bases; junction bases not matched to a gene: 6. Germline lookup yields CDR1 LNHDA and CDR2 SQIVND (reference sequence). The length of the CDR3 is 14 residues. The chain's CDR3 is CASRNTGGDQPQHF. CDR3 DNA sequence: TGTGCCAGTAGGAATACAGGGGGAGATCAGCCCCAGCATTTT. Looking up the rest from reference TRBV19 and TRBJ1-5 gives the full variable domain: DGGITQSPKYLFRKEGQNVTLSCEQNLNHDAMYWYRQDPGQGLRLIYYSQIVNDFQKGDIAEGYSVSREKKESFPLTVTSAQKNPTAFYLCASRNTGGDQPQHFGDGTRLSIL.

In nucleotides, the CDR3 is TGTGCCAGCAGCGTGACAGGGGGAAATCAGCCCCAGCATTTT. Translating it yields CASSVTGGNQPQHF. The V and J genes are TRBV7-2 and TRBJ1-5, with 9 bases fitting TRBD1. Germline V CDR1 and CDR2: SGHTA, FQGNSA. The CDR3 length is 14 residues. The V gene end was trimmed by 5 bases and the J gene end by 4 bases; junction bases not matched to a gene: 3.

As to this clone: The junction and the germline gene differ at one end; a read error may be behind it. This chain joins TRBV5-1 and TRBJ2-5; TRBD2 agrees at 10 bases. Germline V gives CDR1 SGHRS, CDR2 YFSETQ. The length of the CDR3 is 17 residues. This CDR3 reads CASSLGVAGGPQEAQYF. The CDR3 coding sequence is TGCGCCAGCAGCTTGGGGGTAGCGGGGGGACCACAAGAGGCCCAGTACTTC.

The rearrangement links TRBV19 to TRBJ1-5, with 7 nucleotides matching TRBD1. The V and J ends lost 10 bases and 2 bases, in that order; junction bases with no gene match: 2. The CDR3 consists of 12 residues. The germline V gene has CDR1 LNHDA and CDR2 SQIVND (reference sequence). CDR3 in amino acids: CATGQGNQPQHF. The CDR3 DNA reads TGTGCCACTGGACAGGGCAATCAGCCCCAGCATTTT.

The V call is TRBV18, the J call TRBJ2-3; TRBD1 matches at 9 bases. With 6 bases clipped from V and 6 bases from J, the junction kept 4 bases outside the gene matches. Germline CDR1 reads KGHSH; CDR2 reads LQKENI. CDR3 size: 13 residues. The CDR3 DNA reads as TGTGCCAGCTCGCCGACAGGGGGGGATACGCAGTATTTT. Amino acids: CASSPTGGDTQYF. Complete variable domain (other parts from reference TRBV18 and TRBJ2-3): NAGVMQNPRHLVRRRGQEARLRCSPMKGHSHVYWYRQLPEEGLKFMVYLQKENIIDESGMPKERFSAEFPKEGPSILRIQQVVRGDSAAYFCASSPTGGDTQYFGPGTRLTVL.

This chain joins TRBV9 and TRBJ2-5, with 7 bases that match TRBD1. The CDR3 extends over 13 amino acids. Germline CDR1 SGDLS, CDR2 YYNGEE. The junction had 3 bases not matched to a gene; V was cut back by 0 bases and J by 7 bases. In nucleotides, the CDR3 is TGTGCCAGCAGCGTAGGACAGGGTACGACCCAGTACTTC. It specifies CASSVGQGTTQYF.

The chain carries TRBV27 and TRBJ1-1, with TRBD1 identical over 9 bases. The V gene end was trimmed by 5 bases and the J gene end by 5 bases; junction bases not matched to a gene: 6. CDR3 size: 14 residues. The germline V gene has CDR1 MNHEY and CDR2 SMNVEV (reference sequence). The DNA for the CDR3 is TGTGCCAGCAGTAGGGACAGGGTGGGAACTGAAGCTTTCTTT. Translated: CASSRDRVGTEAFF.

The chain couples TRBV6-5 to TRBJ1-1; 8 nucleotides agree with TRBD1. This CDR3 has 16 amino acids. The ends lost 4 bases at V and 1 base at J; junction bases unmatched: 8. The germline V gene has CDR1 MNHEY and CDR2 SVGAGI. In nucleotides, the CDR3 is TGTGCCAGCAGTTCTGGACAGGGAGCCTCGAACACTGAAGCTTTCTTT. This sequence encodes CASSSGQGASNTEAFF.

This chain connects TRBV20-1 to TRBJ1-1, with D possibly TRBD1 on 6 matching bases. The length of the CDR3 is 11 residues. Germline loops: CDR1 DFQATT, CDR2 SNEGSKA (reference sequence). The V end lost 3 bases, the J end lost 6 bases, and 8 bases lay between the germline ends. The chain's CDR3 is CSARQGSEAFF. CDR3 sequence (DNA): TGCAGTGCTAGGCAGGGGTCTGAAGCTTTCTTT.

The rearrangement links TRBV28 to TRBJ2-2, with TRBD2 identical over 13 bases. The CDR3 is 20 residues long. Trimming took 4 bases from V and 4 from J; bases not matched to a gene: 15. CDR1 and CDR2 (germline): MDHEN, SYDVKM. The DNA of the CDR3 is TGTGCCAGCAGTTCCTCTACTAGCGGGGGGGCCTATGTAGGCACCGGGGAGCTGTTTTTT. Translation: CASSSSTSGGAYVGTGELFF.

The chain is built from TRBV7-9 and TRBJ2-1; tentative D call: TRBD1 (6 bases). Trimming cost V 4 bases and J 0 bases, with 19 bases left between them. Germline V gene sequence: CDR1 SEHNR, CDR2 FQNEAQ (reference sequence). This CDR3 has 18 residues. The CDR3 DNA follows: TGTGCCAGCAGCTCCAATATCCTCGACAGGAGCTCCTACAATGAGCAGTTCTTC. Translation gives CASSSNILDRSSYNEQFF.

The chain couples TRBV28 to TRBJ1-3; TRBD1 aligns across 12 bases. Looked up from germline, CDR1 is MDHEN and CDR2 is SYDVKM. The CDR3 covers 18 residues. Trimming cost V 1 base and J 9 bases; bases outside gene matches: 13. CDR3: CASSLFGSPGQGARTIYF. The CDR3 nucleotides read TGTGCCAGCAGTTTATTTGGATCCCCGGGACAGGGGGCTCGCACCATATATTTT. Full variable domain (outside the CDR3, taken from reference TRBV28 and TRBJ1-3): DVKVTQSSRYLVKRTGEKVFLECVQDMDHENMFWYRQDPGLGLRLIYFSYDVKMKEKGDIPEGYSVSREKKERFSLILESASTNQTSMYLCASSLFGSPGQGARTIYFGEGSWLTVV.

This chain joins TRBV5-8 and TRBJ1-1, with 10 nucleotides matching TRBD1. V shed 2 bases, J shed 6 bases, and the junction held 7 bases outside the gene matches. The CDR3 is 15 residues long. Germline assignment: CDR1 SGHTS and CDR2 YDEGEE. The CDR3: CASSFIGTGASEAFF. Written as DNA, the CDR3 is TGTGCCAGCAGCTTCATCGGGACAGGGGCTTCTGAAGCTTTCTTT.

This chain connects TRBV29-1 to TRBJ1-4; tentative D call: TRBD1 (5 bases). The V and J ends lost 6 bases and 5 bases respectively, with 19 bases between them. Germline V gene lookup returns CDR1 SQVTM and CDR2 ANQGSEA. CDR3 length equals 15 residues. CDR3 sequence: CSVATRGDSNEKLFF. The CDR3 nucleotides read TGCAGCGTCGCCACCCGAGGGGACTCCAATGAAAAACTGTTTTTT. Full variable domain (remainder filled in from reference TRBV29-1 and TRBJ1-4): SAVISQKPSRDICQRGTSLTIQCQVDSQVTMMFWYRQQPGQSLTLIATANQGSEATYESGFVIDKFPISRPNLTFSTLTVSNMSPEDSSIYLCSVATRGDSNEKLFFGSGTQLSVL.

This chain connects TRBV14 to TRBJ1-1; 7 nucleotides align to TRBD1. Trimming took 0 bases from V and 3 from J; bases not matched to a gene: 4. The germline CDR1 and CDR2 sequences are SGHDN and FVKESK. The CDR3 contains 15 residues. In DNA, the CDR3 is TGTGCCAGCAGCCAAGATTTACAGGGGCACACTGAAGCTTTCTTT. This sequence encodes CASSQDLQGHTEAFF.

The chain uses TRBV19 and TRBJ1-1; TRBD1 agrees at 8 bases. V shed 5 bases, J shed 0 bases, and the junction held 5 bases outside the gene matches. The CDR3 consists of 15 residues. The germline V gene has CDR1 LNHDA and CDR2 SQIVND (reference sequence). The CDR3 bases are TGTGCCAGTAGTGGACGGACAGGGATGAACACTGAAGCTTTCTTT. As protein: CASSGRTGMNTEAFF. Full variable domain (rest looked up from reference TRBV19 and TRBJ1-1): DGGITQSPKYLFRKEGQNVTLSCEQNLNHDAMYWYRQDPGQGLRLIYYSQIVNDFQKGDIAEGYSVSREKKESFPLTVTSAQKNPTAFYLCASSGRTGMNTEAFFGQGTRLTVV.

V gene TRBV4-2 combines with J gene TRBJ2-5, with 9 bases fitting TRBD1. The tail of the sequence fits TRBJ2-7 better, so the J call may be wrong. CDR3 length equals 15 residues. The germline CDR1 and CDR2 sequences are LGHNA and YNFKEQ. The CDR3 protein is CASSQDLGQGYEQYF. The CDR3 DNA sequence: TGTGCCAGCAGCCAAGATCTGGGACAGGGCTACGAGCAGTACTTC.

V is TRBV28 and J is TRBJ1-5; tentatively, D is TRBD1 (5 bases). This CDR3 has 15 residues. The V gene lost 4 bases and the J gene lost 5 bases, with 15 bases spanning the gap. Looked up from germline, CDR1 is MDHEN and CDR2 is SYDVKM. The CDR3 protein is CASSYQGWGDQPQHF. In nucleotides, the CDR3 is TGTGCCAGCAGTTATCAGGGTTGGGGGGATCAGCCCCAGCATTTT.

The genes are TRBV7-7 and TRBJ2-1, with 10 bases fitting TRBD2. This CDR3 spans 15 amino acids. The V gene end was trimmed by 1 base and the J gene end by 4 bases; junction bases not matched to a gene: 1. CDR1 is SSHAT and CDR2 is FNYEAQ in the germline V gene (reference sequence). CDR3 amino acids: CASSLGTSGYNEQFF. CDR3 in DNA: TGTGCCAGCAGCTTAGGGACTAGCGGATACAATGAGCAGTTCTTC.

This clone turned up a few times. This chain joins TRBV6-5 and TRBJ1-1; no clear D. V was clipped by 0 bases and J by 5 bases, with 10 bases between them. Germline CDR1 reads MNHEY; CDR2 reads SVGAGI. CDR3 length: 14 residues. The CDR3 DNA is TGTGCCAGCAGTTACTCGAAAGGAGGGACTGAAGCTTTCTTT. Translated: CASSYSKGGTEAFF.